These T cell receptor beta chains were read from a single sample in a study of shared clonotypes between healthy human individuals. Using immunoSEQ multiplex PCR, the repertoire was profiled, and TCRdb retains in-frame clones only, with some absent. Of 2 million to 3 million clones listed, approximately 94% were seen once; the top ten hold around 0.4%. Input material: naive CD4+ T cells from PBMCs. These receptors all come from a man younger than 30 in good health. Some clones in this sample may be carry-over from other donors' samples. Each CDR3 is given with its conserved first and last residue. D genes are given only for firm matches. Clone size, where shown, is once, few, many, or a class for clones that have expanded.

d_call: NA
clone_size: NA
j_call: TRBJ2-3
cdr3_length: 14
v_call: TRBV18
cdr3_nt: TGTGCCAGCTCACCACCTGGGGTCACAGATACGCAGTATTTT
cdr3_aa: CASSPPGVTDTQYF

d_call: NA
clone_size: NA
j_call: TRBJ1-2
cdr3_length: 14
v_call: TRBV5-1
cdr3_nt: TGCGCCAGCAGCTTGGAAGGTTCTAACTATGGCTACACCTTC
cdr3_aa: CASSLEGSNYGYTF

d_call: NA
clone_size: NA
j_call: TRBJ1-4
cdr3_length: 13
v_call: TRBV27
cdr3_nt: TGTGCCAGCAGGGGGGGATTGAATGAAAAACTGTTTTTT
cdr3_aa: CASRGGLNEKLFF

d_call: NA
clone_size: NA
j_call: TRBJ2-2
cdr3_length: 16
v_call: TRBV14
cdr3_nt: TGTGCCAGCAGCCAAGGGTCGCGCTGGAACACCGGGGAGCTGTTTTTT
cdr3_aa: CASSQGSRWNTGELFF

d_call: TRBD2
clone_size: NA
j_call: TRBJ2-2
cdr3_length: 16
v_call: TRBV6-5
cdr3_nt: TGTGCCAGCAGTTACTCGACTAGCGGGAGTGCTGGGGAGCTGTTTTTT
cdr3_aa: CASSYSTSGSAGELFF

d_call: TRBD2
clone_size: NA
j_call: TRBJ2-7
cdr3_length: 14
v_call: TRBV18
cdr3_nt: TGTGCCAGCTCACCAGGTCTAGAGGTTAGCGGGATGGGCTTC
cdr3_aa: CASSPGLEVSGMGF

d_call: NA
clone_size: NA
j_call: TRBJ1-3
cdr3_length: 16
v_call: TRBV28
cdr3_nt: TGTGCCAGCAGTCCCCCGTACTCATACTCTGGAAACACCATATATTTT
cdr3_aa: CASSPPYSYSGNTIYF

d_call: TRBD2
clone_size: NA
j_call: TRBJ2-7
cdr3_length: 16
v_call: TRBV11-3
cdr3_nt: TGTGCCAGCAGCCCATCGGTACTAGCGGGAGCCTACGAGCAGTACTTC
cdr3_aa: CASSPSVLAGAYEQYF

d_call: NA
clone_size: NA
j_call: TRBJ2-1
cdr3_length: 13
v_call: TRBV7-2
cdr3_nt: TGTGCCAGCAGCTTTTCCGGGTACAATGAGCAGTTCTTC
cdr3_aa: CASSFSGYNEQFF

d_call: NA
clone_size: NA
j_call: TRBJ1-1
cdr3_length: 13
v_call: TRBV30
cdr3_nt: TGTGCCTGGAGTGCGGAGCTGAACACTGAAGCTTTCTTT
cdr3_aa: CAWSAELNTEAFF

d_call: TRBD1
clone_size: once
j_call: TRBJ2-7
cdr3_length: 15
v_call: TRBV19
cdr3_nt: TGTGCCAGTAGTCCCCGACAGGGGAGGACCTACGAGCAGTACTTC
cdr3_aa: CASSPRQGRTYEQYF

d_call: NA
clone_size: NA
j_call: TRBJ1-3
cdr3_length: 16
v_call: TRBV6-5
cdr3_nt: TGTGCCAGCAGTTACGGAAGGAAAAGTGCTGGAAACACCATATATTTT
cdr3_aa: CASSYGRKSAGNTIYF

d_call: NA
clone_size: NA
j_call: TRBJ2-1
cdr3_length: 14
v_call: TRBV7-2
cdr3_nt: TGTGCCAGCAGCTTATCGGCGGACTACAATGAGCAGTTCTTC
cdr3_aa: CASSLSADYNEQFF

d_call: NA
clone_size: NA
j_call: TRBJ1-2
cdr3_length: 14
v_call: TRBV6-5
cdr3_nt: TGTGCCAGCAGTTACCTTGGGCAGAGCTATGGCTACACCTTC
cdr3_aa: CASSYLGQSYGYTF

d_call: TRBD2
clone_size: NA
j_call: TRBJ2-3
cdr3_length: 19
v_call: TRBV5-1
cdr3_nt: TGCGCCAGCAGCTTGGGGCCGGTCGGAGCGGGAGGAAGAACAGATACGCAGTATTTT
cdr3_aa: CASSLGPVGAGGRTDTQYF

d_call: NA
clone_size: NA
j_call: TRBJ2-2
cdr3_length: 13
v_call: TRBV7-6
cdr3_nt: TGTGCCAGCAGCTTAATGATCCCCGGGGAGCTGTTTTTT
cdr3_aa: CASSLMIPGELFF